This T cell receptor (beta chain) was identified in a study of T cell responses to AZD1222 COVID-19 vaccine. CDR1 and CDR2 (germline): SGHRS, YFSETQ. V gave up 0 bases and J gave up 4 bases; unmatched junction bases: 14. This CDR3 is 20 amino acids long. Some clones are missing from TCRdb's copy, which holds only in-frame ones; the method was immunoSEQ multiplex PCR. The table lists about 97,000 clones, 88% of them singletons, with less than 3% in the top ten. The V gene is TRBV5-1, the J gene TRBJ2-1, with TRBD2 matching 12 bases. The sequence came from an adult in good health. Sequencing used peripheral blood, obtained on day 0 of AZD1222 vaccination. CDR3 nucleotides: TGCGCCAGCAGCTTGGTGAGGCTAGCGGGGGGGCGTAACCCTTACAATGAGCAGTTCTTC. This gives the protein CASSLVRLAGGRNPYNEQFF.